This TCR beta chain is drawn from a study of T cell repertoires in cytomegalovirus infection. TCRdb redid the calling of the reads with MiXCR, one entry per CDR3 protein. The repertoire holds around 770,000 distinct CDR3 sequences, with under 35% as singletons. V dropped 3 bases and J dropped 0 bases, with 14 bases sitting between them. This CDR3 region has 16 residues. Germline V gene data show CDR1 as SNHLY and CDR2 as FYNNEI. Notes on this clonotype: No antigen is known for it.

The chain employs TRBV2 and TRBJ1-1; tentative D call: TRBD1 (5 bases). The source was cultured CD8+ T cells from PBMCs, collected from culture after CMV antigen stimulation. This TCR came from a human donor in good health (CMV status not recorded). Some clones in this sample may be carry-over from other donors' samples. CDR3 DNA: TGTGCCAGCAGTGACGAAGCAGGGATCATGAACACTGAAGCTTTCTTT. It translates to CASSDEAGIMNTEAFF.